The 20 T cell receptor beta chains below come from one sample, sequenced in a study of shared clonotypes between healthy human individuals. TCRdb keeps only in-frame clones here, not all; method: immunoSEQ multiplex PCR. The sample gives about 2 million clones, 90% to 95% of which show up once; approximately 0.13% is in the top ten. Sequencing used naive CD4+ T cells sorted from blood. The subset is: CD45RA+ positively selected. The receptors were gathered from a man aged 18 to 35 in good health.

The gene calls are TRBV30 and TRBJ1-3; 9 positions agree with TRBD1. Germline V gene sequence: CDR1 GTSNPN, CDR2 SVGIG (reference sequence). The V gene end was trimmed by 2 bases and the J gene end by 0 bases; junction bases not matched to a gene: 2. The CDR3 has 15 amino acids. The DNA of the CDR3 is TGTGCCTGGAGTCGGGACAGGGCCTCTGGAAACACCATATATTTT. This translates into CAWSRDRASGNTIYF.

A remark on this clone: The same CDR3 arises from other DNA sequences in this sample as well. The chain has TRBV11-2 and TRBJ2-7, with TRBD2 matching 7 bases. This CDR3 is 14 amino acids long. The J segment lost 2 bases and the V segment lost 0 bases, leaving 1 base of the junction unmatched. Germline V lookup: CDR1 SGHAT, CDR2 FQNNGV. The CDR3 reads CASSLDRGAYEQYF. CDR3 coding DNA: TGTGCCAGCAGCTTAGACCGGGGGGCCTACGAGCAGTACTTC.

The chain carries TRBV18 and TRBJ2-7; D not resolved. V was shortened by 8 bases and J by 0 bases, with 11 bases between the two germline ends. This CDR3 has 13 residues. Germline-derived CDR1 and CDR2 are KGHSH and LQKENI. The CDR3 protein is CASQVPNSYEQYF. The CDR3 DNA reads as TGTGCCAGCCAGGTCCCTAACTCCTACGAGCAGTACTTC.

The V gene is TRBV28, the J gene TRBJ2-6; D is undetermined. The CDR3 contains 16 residues. The germline V gene encodes CDR1 MDHEN and CDR2 SYDVKM. Deletions cut 3 bases from V and 0 bases from J, with 9 bases between. CDR3 bases: TGTGCCAGCAGTTTGTTAGACACCTCTGGGGCCAACGTCCTGACTTTC. It is translated as CASSLLDTSGANVLTF.

The J gene is TRBJ2-3, the V gene TRBV7-9; the D is unclear. Germline loops: CDR1 SEHNR, CDR2 FQNEAQ (reference sequence). This CDR3 has 13 amino acids. Trimming cost V 4 bases and J 7 bases, with 12 bases left between them. CDR3 residues: CASSSLATYTQYF. For the CDR3, the DNA is TGTGCCAGCAGCTCCCTTGCCACTTATACGCAGTATTTT.

V gene TRBV5-4 combines with J gene TRBJ2-5, with 13 bases identical to TRBD2. CDR3 length equals 17 residues. CDR1 and CDR2 from the germline V gene are SGHNT and YYREEE (reference sequence). V was pared by 2 bases and J by 5 bases, with 9 bases of the junction left unmatched. The CDR3 spells CASSLTGTSGKWETQYF. The DNA of the CDR3 is TGTGCCAGCAGCTTAACCGGGACTAGCGGGAAATGGGAGACCCAGTACTTC.

DNA for the CDR3: TGTGCCAGCAGTAACGACTTCCAAGGGTTCTACGAGCAGTACTTC. Residues: CASSNDFQGFYEQYF. The V gene is TRBV27, the J gene TRBJ2-7; no clear D gene. CDR3 length: 15 residues. Trimming pared 5 bases from V and 3 bases from J, leaving 17 bases between. CDR1 is MNHEY, CDR2 SMNVEV, per germline (reference sequence).

The CDR3 DNA reads TGTGCCAGCAGCGAAACCAGGGGAGATACGCAGTATTTT. Protein: CASSETRGDTQYF. The chain links TRBV2 to TRBJ2-3; perhaps TRBD1 as D (6 bases). V shed 6 bases and J shed 5 bases, with 12 bases lying between them. Germline CDR1 is SNHLY and CDR2 is FYNNEI. The CDR3 loop spans 13 amino acids.

The chain has TRBV29-1 and TRBJ2-1, with D perhaps matching TRBD1 or TRBD2 (6 bases each). Germline-derived CDR1 and CDR2 are SQVTM and ANQGSEA. The V end lost 4 bases, the J end lost 2 bases, and 21 bases lay between the germline ends. The CDR3 runs 17 residues. This CDR3 is CSVARGPVASPYNEQFF. The CDR3 DNA follows: TGCAGCGTTGCCCGGGGGCCGGTCGCGTCTCCCTACAATGAGCAGTTCTTC.

The rearrangement joins TRBV6-1 to TRBJ1-4; a weak D match, TRBD1 (6 bases). Germline V gene lookup returns CDR1 MNHNS and CDR2 SASEGT. V lost 6 bases to trimming and J lost 6 bases, with 11 bases between them. This CDR3 has 13 residues. The CDR3 DNA reads TGTGCCAGCAGGGAGGGGGGAGATGAAAAACTGTTTTTT. It codes for CASREGGDEKLFF.

The chain carries TRBV7-8 and TRBJ1-2; 7 nucleotides line up with TRBD1. The germline V gene has CDR1 SGHVS and CDR2 FQNEAQ. This CDR3 comprises 15 residues. J was trimmed by 4 bases and V by 6 bases; bases with no gene match: 11. Here the CDR3 DNA reads TGTGCCAGCAGTTTAAGGGGGCTCGGGACCTATGGCTACACCTTC. It encodes CASSLRGLGTYGYTF.

This clone occurred many times. The rearrangement uses TRBV28 and TRBJ2-7, with D possibly being TRBD1 or TRBD2 (5 bases each). CDR3 length: 15 residues. The V and J ends lost 2 bases and 4 bases respectively, with 15 bases between them. CDR1 is MDHEN and CDR2 is SYDVKM in the germline V gene. This CDR3 reads CASSLATGPIYEQYF. The CDR3 nucleotides read TGTGCCAGCAGTTTAGCGACGGGGCCCATTTACGAGCAGTACTTC. Looking up the rest from reference TRBV28 and TRBJ2-7 gives the full variable domain: DVKVTQSSRYLVKRTGEKVFLECVQDMDHENMFWYRQDPGLGLRLIYFSYDVKMKEKGDIPEGYSVSREKKERFSLILESASTNQTSMYLCASSLATGPIYEQYFGPGTRLTVT.

This sequence joins TRBV2 and TRBJ2-2, with a possible D match to TRBD1 (5 bases). CDR3 length equals 13 residues. The germline CDR1 and CDR2 sequences are SNHLY and FYNNEI. V was shortened by 10 bases and J by 5 bases, with 14 bases between the two germline ends. The CDR3 DNA reads TGTGCCACCCAGGGTGGGCGTACCGGGGAGCTGTTTTTT. This codes for CATQGGRTGELFF.

This clone is a singleton in its sample. The J gene is TRBJ2-1, the V gene TRBV7-6; possibly TRBD1 or TRBD2 for D (5 bases each). Germline V gene data show CDR1 as SGHVS and CDR2 as FNYEAQ. The V gene lost 2 bases and the J gene lost 6 bases, with 11 bases spanning the gap. This CDR3 comprises 14 residues. CDR3 DNA sequence: TGTGCCAGCAGCTTATATGTGGGGGTCAATGAGCAGTTCTTC. It is translated as CASSLYVGVNEQFF.

The gene calls are TRBV29-1 and TRBJ2-1, with 9 positions matching TRBD1. The CDR3 sequence is 14 residues long. Per the germline V gene, CDR1 is SQVTM and CDR2 is ANQGSEA. Losses at the gene ends were 6 bases for V and 7 bases for J; bases not matched to a gene: 10. The CDR3 nucleotides read TGCAGCGTGACTCCGGGACAGGGATGGAATGAGCAGTTCTTC. Protein product: CSVTPGQGWNEQFF.

The chain is built from TRBV27 and TRBJ2-1; 14 positions agree with TRBD2. CDR1 and CDR2 (germline): MNHEY, SMNVEV (reference sequence). V shed 5 bases and J 2 bases; nucleotides not matched to a gene: 5. The CDR3 length is 17 residues. The CDR3 sequence is CASSRPTSGGAYNEQFF. CDR3 nucleotides: TGTGCCAGCAGTCGCCCGACTAGCGGGGGGGCCTACAATGAGCAGTTCTTC.

The V gene is TRBV4-1, the J gene TRBJ1-3; TRBD1 aligns across 9 bases. Germline V lookup: CDR1 MGHRA, CDR2 YSYEKL. The V gene end was trimmed by 5 bases and the J gene end by 3 bases; junction bases not matched to a gene: 2. The length of the CDR3 is 14 residues. The CDR3 DNA is TGCGCCAGCAGCACAGGGGGCAGTGGAAACACCATATATTTT. It encodes CASSTGGSGNTIYF.

With respect to this clone: Other DNA sequences within the sample encode an identical CDR3. The chain joins TRBV6-1 to TRBJ2-7; no clear D. This CDR3 has 11 amino acids. Germline CDR1 reads MNHNS; CDR2 reads SASEGT. Between the trimmed V and J ends, which lost 4 bases and 3 bases, there was a span of 4 bases. The chain's CDR3 is CASSVFYEQYF. Here the CDR3 DNA reads TGTGCCAGCAGTGTTTTCTACGAGCAGTACTTC.

CDR3: CAIQGSGANVLTF. The CDR3 DNA follows: TGTGCCATACAGGGCTCTGGGGCCAACGTCCTGACTTTC. The gene calls are TRBV10-3 and TRBJ2-6, with a possible D match to TRBD1 (6 bases). From germline, CDR1 is ENHRY and CDR2 SYGVKD. Trimming pared 9 bases from V and 0 bases from J, leaving 6 bases between. The CDR3 sequence is 13 residues long.

The chain combines TRBV6-6 with TRBJ2-1; D is possibly TRBD1 or TRBD2 (6 bases each). Trimming cost V 2 bases and J 7 bases, with 12 bases left between them. The CDR3 extends over 14 amino acids. The germline CDR1 and CDR2 sequences are MNHNY and SVGAGI (reference sequence). The CDR3 is CASSYGGGGNEQFF. The CDR3 bases are TGTGCCAGCAGTTACGGGGGCGGAGGGAATGAGCAGTTCTTC.